Described below is a single T cell receptor (beta chain) sequence and its context. TCRdb independently ran MiXCR on the 5' RACE reads; one entry per CDR3 protein. The sample has 350,000 to 450,000 distinct CDR3 sequences; 18% are singletons. This record belongs to a study of T cells after yellow fever vaccination. The germline gives CDR1 SEHNR, CDR2 FQNEAQ (reference sequence). Trimming cost V 4 bases and J 11 bases, with 9 bases left between them. This CDR3 is 11 amino acids long. Specimen: PBMCs, collected before the yellow fever booster vaccination. The TCR originated in a man between 18 and 29 years old who received the YFV17D yellow fever vaccine. J is TRBJ2-1 and V is TRBV7-9, with D hard to call. The CDR3 loop is CASSSELKQFF. The CDR3 region has the DNA TGTGCCAGCAGCTCCGAGCTAAAGCAGTTCTTC.